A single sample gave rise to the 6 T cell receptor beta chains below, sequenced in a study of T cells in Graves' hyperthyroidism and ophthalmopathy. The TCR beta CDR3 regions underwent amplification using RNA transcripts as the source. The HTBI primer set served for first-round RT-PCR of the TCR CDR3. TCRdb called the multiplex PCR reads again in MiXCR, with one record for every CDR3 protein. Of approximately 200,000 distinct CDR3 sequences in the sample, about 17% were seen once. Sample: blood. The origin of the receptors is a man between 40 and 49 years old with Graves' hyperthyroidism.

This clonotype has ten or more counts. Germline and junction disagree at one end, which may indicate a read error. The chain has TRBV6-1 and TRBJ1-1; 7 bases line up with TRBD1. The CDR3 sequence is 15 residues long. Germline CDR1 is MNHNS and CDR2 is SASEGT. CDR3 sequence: CASTEQGFINTEAFF. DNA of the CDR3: TGTGCCAGCACTGAACAGGGGTTTATTAACACTGAAGCTTTCTTT.

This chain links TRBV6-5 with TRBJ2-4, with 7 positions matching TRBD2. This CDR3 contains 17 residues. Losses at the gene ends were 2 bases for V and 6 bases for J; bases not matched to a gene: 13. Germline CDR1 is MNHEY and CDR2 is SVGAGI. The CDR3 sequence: CASSYPIIELARNIQYF. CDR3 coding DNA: TGTGCCAGCAGTTACCCTATTATAGAACTAGCGCGAAACATTCAGTACTTC.

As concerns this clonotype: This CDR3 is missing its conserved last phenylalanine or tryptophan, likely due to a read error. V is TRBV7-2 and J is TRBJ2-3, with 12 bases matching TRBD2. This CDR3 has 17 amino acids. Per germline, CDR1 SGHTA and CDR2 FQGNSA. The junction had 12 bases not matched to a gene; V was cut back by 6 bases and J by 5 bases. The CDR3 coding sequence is TGTGCCAGCAGGCAAAATCCCCTAGCGGGGGGGCAAGATACGCAGTATTTA. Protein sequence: CASRQNPLAGGQDTQYL.

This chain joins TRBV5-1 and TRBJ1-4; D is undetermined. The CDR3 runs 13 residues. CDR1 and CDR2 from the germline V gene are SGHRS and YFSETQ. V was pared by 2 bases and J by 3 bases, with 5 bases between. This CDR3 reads CASSFDANEKLFF. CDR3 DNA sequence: TGCGCCAGCAGCTTCGACGCTAATGAAAAACTGTTTTTT.

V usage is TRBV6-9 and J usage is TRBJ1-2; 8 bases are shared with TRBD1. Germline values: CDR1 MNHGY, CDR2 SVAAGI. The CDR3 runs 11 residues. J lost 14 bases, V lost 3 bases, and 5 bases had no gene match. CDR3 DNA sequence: TGTGCCAGCAGTTACGGGACAGGTGTTACCTTC. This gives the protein CASSYGTGVTF.

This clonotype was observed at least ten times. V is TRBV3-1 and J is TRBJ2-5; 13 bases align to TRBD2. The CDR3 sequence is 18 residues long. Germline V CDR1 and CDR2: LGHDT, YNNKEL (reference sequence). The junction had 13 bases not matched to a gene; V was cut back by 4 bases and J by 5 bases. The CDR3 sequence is CASSRGTSGARDTETQYF. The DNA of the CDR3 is TGTGCCAGCAGCCGGGGGACTAGCGGGGCCAGGGATACGGAGACCCAGTACTTC.